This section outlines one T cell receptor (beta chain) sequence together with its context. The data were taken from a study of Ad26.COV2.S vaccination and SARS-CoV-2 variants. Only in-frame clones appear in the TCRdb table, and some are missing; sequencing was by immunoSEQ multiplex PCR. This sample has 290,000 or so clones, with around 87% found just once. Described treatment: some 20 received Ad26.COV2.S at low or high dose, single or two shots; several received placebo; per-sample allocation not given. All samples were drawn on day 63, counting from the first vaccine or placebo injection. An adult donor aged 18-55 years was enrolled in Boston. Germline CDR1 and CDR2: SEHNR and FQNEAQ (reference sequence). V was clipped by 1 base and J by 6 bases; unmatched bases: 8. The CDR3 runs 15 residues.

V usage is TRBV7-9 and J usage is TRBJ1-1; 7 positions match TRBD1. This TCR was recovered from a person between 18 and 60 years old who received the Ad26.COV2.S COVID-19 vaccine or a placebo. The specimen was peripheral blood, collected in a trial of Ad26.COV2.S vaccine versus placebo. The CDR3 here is CASSLDRGAGPEAFF. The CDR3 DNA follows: TGTGCCAGCAGCTTAGACAGGGGCGCGGGCCCTGAAGCTTTCTTT.